Here is one T cell receptor beta chain with its context. Its antigen remains unidentified. With 3 bases removed from V and 4 bases from J, the gap between germline ends came to 15 bases. Germline CDR1 is GTSNPN and CDR2 is SVGIG (reference sequence). The CDR3 spans 15 residues. This sample stems from a study of graft-versus-host responses after intestinal transplantation. Study background: The transplants performed in recipients were multivisceral, liver-intestinal, or isolated intestinal. After anti-thymocyte globulin induction, recipients took tacrolimus and steroids for around three years. Study outcomes and limitations: Detection of GvH clones occurred in recipient marrow, and some had their first appearance in ileum or blood. Early post-transplant HvG declines were associated with peak circulating GvH clone levels.

The repertoire was sequenced with immunoSEQ multiplex PCR; TCRdb's copy has only in-frame clones and lacks some. The data hold 120,000 or so clones, with around 93% observed a single time. This receptor was identified in a human donor who received an intestinal transplant. This specimen consisted of unstimulated CD8+ T cells sorted from spleen or lymph node cells, obtained before intestinal transplant. This chain connects TRBV30 to TRBJ2-2; a possible D gene is TRBD1 (6 bases). CDR3 protein: CAWRDSDRPTGELFF. The CDR3 DNA sequence: TGTGCCTGGAGAGATTCGGACAGACCCACCGGGGAGCTGTTTTTT.